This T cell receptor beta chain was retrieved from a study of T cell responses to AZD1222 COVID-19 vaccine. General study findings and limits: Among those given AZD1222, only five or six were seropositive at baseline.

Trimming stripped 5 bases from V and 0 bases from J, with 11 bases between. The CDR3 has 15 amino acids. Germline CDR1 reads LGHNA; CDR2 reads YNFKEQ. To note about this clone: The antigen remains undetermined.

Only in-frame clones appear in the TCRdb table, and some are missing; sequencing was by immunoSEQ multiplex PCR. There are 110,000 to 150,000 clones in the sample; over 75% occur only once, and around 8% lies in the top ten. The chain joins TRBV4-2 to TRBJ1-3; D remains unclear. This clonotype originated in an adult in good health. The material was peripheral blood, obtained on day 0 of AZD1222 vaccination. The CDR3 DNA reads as TGTGCCAGCAGCGCTCGGGTCGGCTCTGGAAACACCATATATTTT. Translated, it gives CASSARVGSGNTIYF.